Below, 10 T cell receptor beta chains from the same sample are listed, as sequenced in a study of T cell changes during pregnancy in multiple sclerosis. Some clones are missing from TCRdb's copy, which holds only in-frame ones; the method was immunoSEQ multiplex PCR. The table lists around 35,000 clones, about nine tenths of them singletons. Source: CD8+ T cells from peripheral blood mononuclear cells, taken before pregnancy. These receptors were taken from a female donor with multiple sclerosis, enrolled in a pregnancy study.

This chain uses TRBV10-3 with TRBJ1-2; D is undetermined. The CDR3 sequence is 13 residues long. V was shortened by 3 bases and J by 6 bases, with 11 bases between the two germline ends. The germline CDR1 and CDR2 sequences are ENHRY and SYGVKD. The CDR3 sequence: CAISDTTEDGYTF. The CDR3 DNA follows: TGTGCCATCAGTGATACGACGGAGGATGGCTACACCTTC.

CDR3 residues: CASSTGTGYNEQFF. CDR3 in DNA: TGTGCCAGCAGCACCGGGACTGGCTACAATGAGCAGTTCTTC. J is TRBJ2-1 and V is TRBV6-4; tentative D call: TRBD2 (6 bases). CDR1 is MRHNA and CDR2 is SNTAGT in the germline V gene. V lost 6 bases and J 3 bases, leaving 12 bases between the germline ends. This CDR3 comprises 14 residues.

The chain couples TRBV27 to TRBJ2-6, with D possibly matching TRBD2 (6 bases). Deletions cut 3 bases from V and 0 bases from J, with 12 bases between. There are 17 residues in the CDR3. Per germline, CDR1 MNHEY and CDR2 SMNVEV (reference sequence). The CDR3: CASSLSGGNSGANVLTF. In DNA, the CDR3 is TGTGCCAGCAGTTTGTCCGGGGGAAACTCTGGGGCCAACGTCCTGACTTTC.

This rearrangement joins TRBV4-3 to TRBJ2-6, with a weak D call TRBD1 (6 bases). CDR3 length: 15 residues. The germline V and J ends were trimmed by 5 bases and 2 bases, with 10 bases remaining between them. CDR1 LGHNA and CDR2 YSLEER come from the germline V gene. The CDR3 is CASSIRDTGANVLTF. Written as DNA, the CDR3 is TGCGCCAGCAGCATCCGGGACACTGGGGCCAACGTCCTGACTTTC.

V and J are TRBV13 and TRBJ1-1; 9 bases are a match to TRBD1. The CDR3 contains 15 residues. Per germline, CDR1 PRHDT and CDR2 FYEKMQ (reference sequence). V shed 3 bases and J 0 bases; nucleotides not matched to a gene: 2. The CDR3 spells CASSFGTGLNTEAFF. Here the CDR3 DNA reads TGTGCCAGCAGCTTTGGGACAGGGTTGAACACTGAAGCTTTCTTT.

As regards this clone: The sample contains more than one DNA sequence encoding this CDR3. The CDR3: CASSPGTSGYNEQFF. CDR3 nucleotide sequence: TGTGCCAGCAGCCCAGGGACTAGCGGGTACAATGAGCAGTTCTTC. This chain links TRBV27 with TRBJ2-1; 12 bases align to TRBD2. After removal of 6 bases from V and 4 bases from J, the junction contained 4 bases not matched to a gene. This CDR3 contains 15 residues. Germline loops: CDR1 MNHEY, CDR2 SMNVEV (reference sequence).

This rearrangement joins TRBV18 to TRBJ1-5; D is undetermined. The CDR3 sequence is 12 residues long. V was cut by 5 bases and J by 4 bases, with 6 bases left in between. CDR1 and CDR2 (germline): KGHSH, LQKENI. In DNA form, the CDR3 reads TGTGCCAGCTCAACGGGGAATCAGCCCCAGCATTTT. Protein product: CASSTGNQPQHF.

This clone occurred a few times. The chain carries TRBV5-1 and TRBJ2-5, with D hard to call. V lost 2 bases and J lost 1, with 6 bases in between. In germline, CDR1 is SGHRS, CDR2 YFSETQ. This CDR3 spans 13 amino acids. Here the CDR3 reads CASSLSGQETQYF. The CDR3 DNA follows: TGCGCCAGCAGCTTATCCGGCCAAGAGACCCAGTACTTC.

The CDR3 coding sequence is TGTGCCAGCAGCCAAGATCCCCAGGGATGGGCTAACTATGGCTACACCTTC. This sequence encodes CASSQDPQGWANYGYTF. The J gene is TRBJ1-2, the V gene TRBV4-2; perhaps TRBD1 as D (5 bases). The CDR3 covers 17 residues. Trimming stripped 0 bases from V and 0 bases from J, with 14 bases between. From germline, CDR1 is LGHNA and CDR2 YNFKEQ.

V and J are TRBV18 and TRBJ1-6, with a tentative D call TRBD1 (6 bases). The CDR3 runs 16 residues. The V gene's germline CDR1 is KGHSH and CDR2 LQKENI. Trimming shortened V by 1 base and J by 0 bases, and 7 bases separated the two germline ends. The chain's CDR3 is CASSPRGRSYNSPLHF. The CDR3 nucleotides read TGTGCCAGCTCACCACGGGGGCGCTCCTATAATTCACCCCTCCACTTT.